The 32 T cell receptor beta chains reported below all come from one sample, sequenced in a study of blood T cells in healthy people across ages. Together with a sample-barcoded 5' primer, a J-beta primer mix was included in a second PCR lasting about 7 to 11 cycles. TCRdb redid the calling of the 5' RACE reads with MiXCR, one entry per CDR3 protein. The sample holds about 830,000 distinct CDR3 sequences, 55% to 70% seen once. The source material was blood. These receptor sequences come from a man aged 25-45 years in good health.

CDR3 protein: CASSSRELESPLHF. The DNA of the CDR3 is TGTGCCAGCAGTTCCAGGGAGTTGGAATCACCCCTCCACTTT. The rearrangement links TRBV27 to TRBJ1-6; D possibly corresponds to TRBD1 (5 bases). Between the trimmed V and J ends, which lost 4 bases and 10 bases, there was a span of 14 bases. Looked up from germline, CDR1 is MNHEY and CDR2 is SMNVEV (reference sequence). The CDR3 is 14 residues long.

The DNA of the CDR3 is TGTGCCAGCAGTTTATCCCCAGTCTACGAGCAGTACTTC. The encoded protein is CASSLSPVYEQYF. The chain has TRBV27 and TRBJ2-7; D not certain. V was pared by 0 bases and J by 3 bases, with 6 bases between. The CDR3 covers 13 residues. Germline CDR1 reads MNHEY; CDR2 reads SMNVEV (reference sequence).

The V and J genes are TRBV28 and TRBJ1-1; possibly TRBD1 for D (5 bases). Germline CDR1 is MDHEN and CDR2 is SYDVKM. Deletions cut 5 bases from V and 10 bases from J, with 14 bases between. The CDR3 loop spans 12 amino acids. The CDR3: CASSAPGLGAFF. DNA of the CDR3: TGTGCCAGCAGTGCCCCGGGGCTCGGAGCTTTCTTT.

Details on this clonotype: A much larger clone is a single base away; this may be a read error. This chain joins TRBV10-3 and TRBJ1-2; D remains unclear. Germline V CDR1 and CDR2: ENHRY, SYGVKD. Trimming took 8 bases from V and 7 from J, leaving 14 bases between them. This CDR3 has 12 amino acids. The CDR3 reads CAIGSGKCGYTF. In DNA form, the CDR3 reads TGTGCCATCGGTTCGGGAAAGTGTGGCTACACCTTC.

Turning to this clonotype: The junction and the germline gene differ at one end; a read error may be behind it. The chain uses TRBV11-2 and TRBJ2-1; TRBD1 or TRBD2 may be the D gene (5 bases each). The germline V gene encodes CDR1 SGHAT and CDR2 FQNNGV. The CDR3 spans 15 residues. DNA for the CDR3: TGTGCCAGCAACTTAGGTCCGGGGACCAACAATGAGCAGTTCTTC. It yields the protein CASNLGPGTNNEQFF.

The V and J genes are TRBV9 and TRBJ2-5; D not certain. Trimming shortened V by 0 bases and J by 1 base, and 4 bases separated the two germline ends. From germline, CDR1 is SGDLS and CDR2 YYNGEE. The CDR3 sequence is 13 residues long. The CDR3 protein is CASSVEAQETQYF. The CDR3 coding sequence is TGTGCCAGCAGCGTAGAAGCCCAAGAGACCCAGTACTTC.

The J gene is TRBJ2-7, the V gene TRBV20-1; no clear D gene. This CDR3 is built from 14 residues. Deletions cut 0 bases from V and 7 bases from J, with 16 bases between. Germline V gene lookup returns CDR1 DFQATT and CDR2 SNEGSKA (reference sequence). The CDR3 nucleotides are TGCAGTGCTAGAGACCCGAGGCGAGAGGTTGAGCAGTACTTC. It codes for CSARDPRREVEQYF.

Details on this clonotype: A read error may produce the germline difference seen at one junction end. In nucleotides, the CDR3 is TGTGCTAGCAGTTCCCTTCGGGACAGCTTAGAGAACACTGAAGCTTTCTTT. This encodes CASSSLRDSLENTEAFF. J is TRBJ1-1 and V is TRBV27; 7 bases map to TRBD1. The CDR3 runs to 17 residues. Per the germline V gene, CDR1 is MNHEY and CDR2 is SMNVEV (reference sequence).

V is TRBV9 and J is TRBJ2-6; TRBD1 is a possible D gene (6 bases). With 1 base removed from V and 1 base from J, the gap between germline ends came to 21 bases. This CDR3 has 20 residues. CDR1 SGDLS and CDR2 YYNGEE come from the germline V gene. The CDR3 nucleotides are TGTGCCAGCAGCGTAATGGACAGCCTTTTGTATAGATCTGGGGCCAACGTCCTGACTTTC. It is translated as CASSVMDSLLYRSGANVLTF.

V gene TRBV2 combines with J gene TRBJ2-5; D is tentatively TRBD1 or TRBD2 (6 bases each). The CDR3 loop spans 16 amino acids. Germline values: CDR1 SNHLY, CDR2 FYNNEI. V lost 6 bases to trimming and J lost 1 base, with 18 bases between them. CDR3 in amino acids: CASSQGRIRIQETQYF. CDR3 DNA: TGTGCCAGCAGCCAGGGGAGGATAAGGATCCAAGAGACCCAGTACTTC.

This clonotype has just a few counts. The chain uses TRBV30 and TRBJ2-1; weak D call: TRBD2 (7 bases). V was trimmed by 2 bases and J by 5 bases, leaving 10 bases between them. Germline V gene data show CDR1 as GTSNPN and CDR2 as SVGIG (reference sequence). This CDR3 has 13 amino acids. CDR3 region: CAWSWGGHNEQFF. The CDR3 DNA reads TGTGCCTGGAGTTGGGGGGGGCACAATGAGCAGTTCTTC.

The chain employs TRBV9 and TRBJ2-1; 14 bases agree with TRBD2. The germline V gene encodes CDR1 SGDLS and CDR2 YYNGEE. CDR3 length equals 15 residues. V trimming: 4 bases; J trimming: 8 bases; junction bases outside the gene matches: 5. The CDR3 nucleotides are TGTGCCAGCAGCAAGACTAGCGGGAGGGGTGATGAGCAGTTCTTC. Encoded protein: CASSKTSGRGDEQFF.

The V call is TRBV12-3 or TRBV12-4, the J call TRBJ1-6, with a possible D match to TRBD1 (5 bases). The CDR3 extends over 18 amino acids. Deletions cut 2 bases from V and 10 bases from J, with 24 bases between. DNA for the CDR3: TGTGCCAGCAGTTTAAATTCCCCAGTTCGTTTTTGGGGGTCACCCCTCCACTTT. This sequence encodes CASSLNSPVRFWGSPLHF.

The V gene is TRBV16, the J gene TRBJ1-4, with a weak D call TRBD1 (5 bases). V was shortened by 5 bases and J by 1 base, with 8 bases between the two germline ends. The CDR3 spans 14 residues. CDR1 is KGHSY and CDR2 is FQNENV in the germline V gene. CDR3 sequence: CASSFDRTNEKLFF. DNA of the CDR3: TGTGCCAGCAGCTTTGACAGAACTAATGAAAAACTGTTTTTT.

V and J are TRBV9 and TRBJ2-1; no firm D call. The closer fit of TRBJ2-7 to the DNA end suggests the J call may be wrong. Germline V lookup: CDR1 SGDLS, CDR2 YYNGEE. CDR3 length: 15 amino acids. CDR3 sequence (DNA): TGTGCCAGCAGCGTATCAGTCGTCGGGTTCAATGAGCAGTACTTC. Translation gives CASSVSVVGFNEQYF.

CDR3 sequence (DNA): TGTGCCAGCAGCGTAATGCCCCTGTCTATCGGAACCACAGATACGCAGTATTTT. This gives the protein CASSVMPLSIGTTDTQYF. The chain is built from TRBV7-2 and TRBJ2-3, with no clear D. Germline V gene sequence: CDR1 SGHTA, CDR2 FQGNSA. V was trimmed by 5 bases and J by 2 bases, leaving 23 bases between them. The CDR3 spans 18 residues.

The CDR3 reads CSARERSGRTYNEQFF. CDR3 coding DNA: TGCAGTGCTAGAGAAAGGTCCGGGAGAACCTACAATGAGCAGTTCTTC. The V gene is TRBV20-1, the J gene TRBJ2-1, with D possibly TRBD2 on 6 matching bases. Deletions cut 0 bases from V and 2 bases from J, with 14 bases between. CDR1 DFQATT and CDR2 SNEGSKA come from the germline V gene (reference sequence). This CDR3 spans 16 amino acids.

This clonotype was detected a few times. V is TRBV7-2 and J is TRBJ2-1; 9 bases line up with TRBD2. This CDR3 is built from 15 residues. Germline trimming cut 2 bases from V and 6 bases from J; bases unmatched to any gene: 5. Germline V gene lookup returns CDR1 SGHTA and CDR2 FQGNSA. CDR3 coding DNA: TGTGCCAGCAGCTTATTGCTGACTAGCGGCAATGAGCAGTTCTTC. As protein: CASSLLLTSGNEQFF. The full variable domain, completed using reference TRBV7-2 and TRBJ2-1, is GAGVSQSPSNKVTEKGKDVELRCDPISGHTALYWYRQSLGQGLEFLIYFQGNSAPDKSGLPSDRFSAERTGGSVSTLTIQRTQQEDSAVYLCASSLLLTSGNEQFFGPGTRLTVL.

At least ten counts were recorded for this clonotype. The V and J genes are TRBV15 and TRBJ1-2, with D possibly matching TRBD1 (5 bases). CDR3 length: 13 residues. Looked up from germline, CDR1 is LNHNV and CDR2 is YYDKDF (reference sequence). Trimming removed 4 bases from V and 4 bases from J, with 10 bases in between. The CDR3 spells CATSNGGSYGYTF. CDR3 DNA sequence: TGTGCCACCAGCAACGGGGGATCCTATGGCTACACCTTC.

To note about this clonotype: A clone one base away is much larger, so this may be a read error. This chain links TRBV4-2 with TRBJ1-2, with TRBD1 matching over 8 bases. The CDR3 sequence is 14 residues long. Trimming took 1 base from V and 8 from J; bases not matched to a gene: 6. Germline V lookup: CDR1 LGHNA, CDR2 YNFKEQ. The CDR3 protein is CASSQATGEGGYTF. CDR3 DNA: TGTGCCAGCAGCCAAGCGACAGGGGAGGGCGGCTACACCTTC.

The V and J genes are TRBV20-1 and TRBJ2-7; D may be TRBD2 (5 bases). The germline V and J ends were trimmed by 0 bases and 3 bases, with 15 bases remaining between them. The germline V gene encodes CDR1 DFQATT and CDR2 SNEGSKA (reference sequence). This CDR3 is 15 amino acids long. The CDR3 protein is CSARDPGRNLYEQYF. CDR3 nucleotide sequence: TGCAGTGCTAGAGATCCTGGGAGAAACCTCTACGAGCAGTACTTC.

This chain's CDR3 is CATSDRTSGASYNEQFF. DNA for the CDR3: TGTGCCACCAGTGACCGGACTAGCGGGGCGTCCTACAATGAGCAGTTCTTC. The genes are TRBV24-1 and TRBJ2-1, with 12 bases aligning to TRBD2. After removal of 4 bases from V and 1 base from J, the junction contained 4 bases not matched to a gene. There are 17 residues in the CDR3. Germline CDR1 is KGHDR and CDR2 is SFDVKD.

The rearrangement joins TRBV20-1 to TRBJ2-1, with TRBD2 matching over 14 bases. This CDR3 region has 16 residues. The germline gives CDR1 DFQATT, CDR2 SNEGSKA (reference sequence). Germline trimming cut 1 base from V and 3 bases from J; bases unmatched to any gene: 2. The CDR3 loop reads CSARATSGGVYNEQFF. CDR3 DNA sequence: TGCAGTGCTAGAGCGACTAGCGGGGGGGTCTACAATGAGCAGTTCTTC.

The V gene is TRBV14, the J gene TRBJ2-5, with D uncertain. CDR3 length: 15 amino acids. Trimming removed 0 bases from V and 1 base from J, with 9 bases in between. Germline CDR1 and CDR2: SGHDN and FVKESK. The CDR3 DNA reads as TGTGCCAGCAGCCAAGATACGCTATTCCAAGAGACCCAGTACTTC. Translating it yields CASSQDTLFQETQYF.

This chain links TRBV7-2 with TRBJ2-3; 9 positions match TRBD1. CDR1 and CDR2 (germline): SGHTA, FQGNSA. The V and J ends lost 5 bases and 6 bases, in that order; junction bases with no gene match: 9. The CDR3 spans 15 residues. The CDR3 region is CASSTPTGGRDTQYF. The CDR3 bases are TGTGCCAGCAGCACTCCAACAGGGGGCAGGGATACGCAGTATTTT.

CDR3 sequence (DNA): TGTGCCAGCAGCCGAAATTACCAAGAGACCCAGTACTTC. Its protein is CASSRNYQETQYF. This rearrangement joins TRBV7-3 to TRBJ2-5; no firm D call. CDR1 and CDR2 from the germline V gene are SGHTA and FQGTGA. CDR3 size: 13 residues. V lost 5 bases, J lost 0 bases, and 7 bases lay in between.

For this clonotype: Possible read error: a much larger clone is one base away. The chain combines TRBV7-2 with TRBJ2-5; D not resolved. In germline, CDR1 is SGHTA, CDR2 FQGNSA. Trimming removed 5 bases at V and 5 bases at J, with 12 bases between. The length of the CDR3 is 13 residues. The CDR3 nucleotides are TGTACCAGCAGCGAGCAGCTCCGGGAGACCCAGTACTTC. It yields the protein CTSSEQLRETQYF.

The rearrangement uses TRBV6-2 or TRBV6-3 and TRBJ2-1; TRBD2 matches 9 bases. Germline CDR1 reads MNHEY; CDR2 reads SVGEGT. V gave up 6 bases and J gave up 8 bases; unmatched junction bases: 17. The CDR3 is made up of 17 amino acids. CDR3 protein: CASSLNPGLASLDEQFF. The CDR3 DNA follows: TGTGCCAGCAGCCTGAATCCGGGACTAGCTTCTTTGGATGAGCAGTTCTTC.

The V gene is TRBV27, the J gene TRBJ2-5; TRBD2 matches at 11 bases. Per germline, CDR1 MNHEY and CDR2 SMNVEV (reference sequence). Trimming removed 5 bases from V and 5 bases from J; junction bases left unmatched: 10. The CDR3 runs 16 residues. This CDR3 is CASSPTFSGGEETQYF. Here the CDR3 DNA reads TGTGCCAGCAGTCCTACATTTAGCGGGGGGGAGGAGACCCAGTACTTC.

Regarding this clonotype: One base away lies a much larger clone, so this may be a sequencing read error. The chain has TRBV10-3 and TRBJ2-1; maybe TRBD1 (6 bases). Germline V gives CDR1 ENHRY, CDR2 SYGVKD. CDR3 size: 18 residues. In DNA form, the CDR3 reads TGTGCCATCAGTACAATACCCAGGGGCCCCAGCTCCTACGATGAGCAGTTCTTC. Its protein is CAISTIPRGPSSYDEQFF.

This clonotype was picked up a small number of times. The chain uses TRBV4-1 and TRBJ2-1; D is unclear. Germline CDR1 is MGHRA and CDR2 is YSYEKL. This CDR3 is 14 amino acids long. V was trimmed by 0 bases and J by 9 bases, leaving 12 bases between them. CDR3 nucleotide sequence: TGCGCCAGCAGCCAAGATCAGCTTTTGGGTGAGCAGTTCTTC. Translated: CASSQDQLLGEQFF.

The chain joins TRBV7-9 to TRBJ1-1; D is ambiguous. CDR1 SEHNR and CDR2 FQNEAQ come from the germline V gene (reference sequence). The CDR3 runs to 15 residues. The ends were cut back, 5 bases at V and 0 bases at J, with 13 bases in the middle. DNA of the CDR3: TGTGCCAGCAGCGCCTACCCGTGGGTGAACACTGAAGCTTTCTTT. Translated: CASSAYPWVNTEAFF. Full variable domain (outside the CDR3, taken from reference TRBV7-9 and TRBJ1-1): DTGVSQNPRHKITKRGQNVTFRCDPISEHNRLYWYRQTLGQGPEFLTYFQNEAQLEKSRLLSDRFSAERPKGSFSTLEIQRTEQGDSAMYLCASSAYPWVNTEAFFGQGTRLTVV.